A selection of T cell receptor beta chains follows, all from one sample in a study of T cell responses to AZD1222 COVID-19 vaccine. The table came from immunoSEQ multiplex PCR; TCRdb's copy has only in-frame clones and leaves some out. The sample shows about 120,000 clones, approximately 84% of them seen only once. Sequencing was performed on peripheral blood, taken on day 0 of AZD1222 vaccination. The origin of the receptors is an adult in good health. Both conserved end residues are part of each CDR3. The order of the fields is J gene, D gene, V gene, clone size, CDR3 protein, CDR3 DNA. The D gene is left open where the match is weak. Clone size appears in some rows only: once, few, many, or a class for an expanded clone.

TRBJ2-3	NA	TRBV6-5	NA	CASSYSISDITDTQYF	TGTGCCAGCAGTTACTCGATATCCGATATCACAGATACGCAGTATTTT
TRBJ1-5	NA	TRBV5-5	once	CASSLAEDQPQHF	TGTGCCAGCAGCTTGGCCGAAGATCAGCCCCAGCATTTT
TRBJ2-1	NA	TRBV29-1	NA	CSAEPRDNEQFF	TGCAGCGCAGAGCCTAGGGACAATGAGCAGTTCTTC
TRBJ1-5	TRBD1	TRBV9	NA	CASSRTGDQPQHF	TGTGCCAGCAGCAGGACAGGGGATCAGCCCCAGCATTTT
TRBJ1-4	NA	TRBV4-1	NA	CASSSEGGEKLFF	TGCGCCAGCAGCTCCGAAGGGGGTGAAAAACTGTTTTTT
TRBJ2-1	NA	TRBV24-1	NA	CATSVTGHYNEQFF	TGTGCCACCAGTGTCACAGGGCACTACAATGAGCAGTTCTTC
TRBJ1-4	TRBD1	TRBV4-1	NA	CASSQGRGQEHEKLFF	TGCGCCAGCAGCCAAGGGAGGGGACAGGAGCACGAAAAACTGTTTTTT
TRBJ1-6	NA	TRBV5-4	NA	CASSLDSMNSPLHF	TGTGCCAGCAGCTTGGACAGTATGAATTCACCCCTCCACTTT
TRBJ2-7	TRBD2	TRBV6-5	NA	CASSPGLAGIYEQYF	TGTGCCAGCAGTCCCGGACTAGCGGGCATCTACGAGCAGTACTTC
TRBJ2-7	NA	TRBV7-9	NA	CASALVSYEQYF	TGTGCCAGCGCCCTCGTTTCCTACGAGCAGTACTTC
TRBJ1-1	NA	TRBV28	NA	CASSLYSGGRNTEAFF	TGTGCCAGCAGTTTATATTCGGGGGGCCGGAACACTGAAGCTTTCTTT
TRBJ1-2	TRBD1	TRBV4-1	NA	CASSRARTGLSGYTF	TGCGCCAGCAGTCGGGCCAGGACAGGGCTGTCTGGCTACACCTTC
TRBJ1-6	NA	TRBV4-1	few	CASSQGLVQTFNSPLHF	TGCGCCAGCAGCCAGGGTCTAGTACAGACCTTTAATTCACCCCTCCACTTT
TRBJ2-7	TRBD2	TRBV7-9	NA	CASSLTGTSGRYEQYF	TGTGCCAGCAGCTTAACCGGGACTAGCGGAAGGTACGAGCAGTACTTC
TRBJ2-6	NA	TRBV2	once	CASSEEGTGHSGANVLTF	TGTGCCAGCAGTGAAGAAGGAACAGGACACTCTGGGGCCAACGTCCTGACTTTC
TRBJ2-5	NA	TRBV27	NA	CASSPWGRTSAGETQYF	TGTGCCAGCAGCCCGTGGGGCCGCACCTCCGCCGGGGAGACCCAGTACTTC
TRBJ2-1	TRBD1	TRBV3-1/TRBV3-2	NA	CASSQGQQYNEQFF	TGTGCCAGCAGCCAGGGACAGCAATACAATGAGCAGTTCTTC
TRBJ2-1	NA	TRBV5-4	NA	CASNQGSSYNEQFF	TGTGCCAGCAACCAGGGGAGCTCCTACAATGAGCAGTTCTTC
TRBJ2-2	NA	TRBV24-1	NA	CATSDSSWAGELFF	TGTGCCACCAGTGATTCTTCGTGGGCCGGGGAGCTGTTTTTT
TRBJ1-4	NA	TRBV4-1	NA	CASSHGEETNEKLFF	TGCGCCAGCAGCCACGGTGAGGAAACTAATGAAAAACTGTTTTTT
TRBJ2-5	TRBD1	TRBV27	NA	CASSQGQGGGETQYF	TGTGCCAGCAGCCAGGGACAGGGCGGAGGAGAGACCCAGTACTTC
TRBJ1-2	NA	TRBV30	NA	CAWSVIGGGYTF	TGTGCCTGGAGTGTTATTGGGGGTGGCTACACCTTC
TRBJ2-2	NA	TRBV27	once	CASSLDSANTGELFF	TGTGCCAGCAGTTTGGACAGCGCGAACACCGGGGAGCTGTTTTTT
TRBJ1-4	NA	TRBV7-9	NA	CASSPGLNEKLFF	TGTGCCAGCAGTCCGGGACTTAATGAAAAACTGTTTTTT
TRBJ2-6	NA	TRBV19	once	CASTVRGANVLTF	TGTGCCAGTACCGTTCGGGGGGCCAACGTCCTGACTTTC
TRBJ2-2	NA	TRBV7-9	NA	CASSYSTGELFF	TGTGCCAGCAGCTACTCCACCGGGGAGCTGTTTTTT
TRBJ2-3	NA	TRBV3-1/TRBV3-2	NA	CASSQSRADTQYF	TGTGCCAGCAGCCAGTCCAGAGCAGATACGCAGTATTTT
TRBJ2-3	NA	TRBV29-1	few	CSVEGGPNTDTQYF	TGCAGCGTTGAAGGGGGGCCCAACACAGATACGCAGTATTTT
TRBJ2-1	TRBD1	TRBV19	NA	CASSMGTVNEQFF	TGTGCCAGTAGTATGGGGACAGTAAATGAGCAGTTCTTC
TRBJ2-7	TRBD1	TRBV19	once	CASSLNHPGQQYEQYF	TGTGCCAGTAGTCTCAACCATCCGGGACAGCAATACGAGCAGTACTTC
TRBJ1-3	NA	TRBV29-1	NA	CSIPSSGNTIYF	TGCAGCATACCTAGCTCTGGAAACACCATATATTTT
TRBJ2-7	NA	TRBV7-2	NA	CASSLALVFSYEQYF	TGTGCCAGCAGCTTAGCGTTGGTCTTCTCCTACGAGCAGTACTTC
TRBJ1-6	NA	TRBV7-3	NA	CASSFGPLGSPLHF	TGTGCCAGCAGCTTCGGACCTTTGGGTTCACCCCTCCACTTT
TRBJ1-5	NA	TRBV6-5	NA	CASSYSGNGNQPQHF	TGTGCCAGCAGTTACTCTGGGAATGGAAATCAGCCCCAGCATTTT
TRBJ1-1	NA	TRBV27	NA	CASSSAVNTEAFF	TGTGCCAGCAGTTCGGCGGTGAACACTGAAGCTTTCTTT
TRBJ2-3	NA	TRBV7-9	NA	CASSTPARGGTDTQYF	TGTGCCAGCAGCACACCCGCTAGAGGGGGCACAGATACGCAGTATTTT
TRBJ2-1	TRBD2	TRBV3-1/TRBV3-2	NA	CASSQVSSGNEQFF	TGTGCCAGCAGCCAAGTGTCTAGCGGGAATGAGCAGTTCTTC
TRBJ1-5	NA	TRBV4-2	NA	CASSQEGERGQPQHF	TGTGCCAGCAGCCAAGAGGGGGAGAGGGGTCAGCCCCAGCATTTT
TRBJ1-2	NA	TRBV5-5	NA	CASSLVRQQYGYTF	TGTGCCAGCAGCTTGGTAAGACAGCAATATGGCTACACCTTC
TRBJ1-2	NA	TRBV28	NA	CASSYYGRGTGYTF	TGTGCCAGCAGTTACTATGGCAGGGGTACTGGCTACACCTTC
TRBJ2-3	TRBD2	TRBV2	NA	CASSVTSGGPSTDTQYF	TGTGCCAGCAGCGTCACTAGCGGGGGCCCCAGCACAGATACGCAGTATTTT